One T cell receptor beta chain is described in this entry. The antigen remains unidentified. The donors were healthy bone marrow donors. While unrecorded immune exposures were likely, the donors were nominally healthy when sampled. These data are taken from a study of cytomegalovirus exposure and HLA in healthy donors. PCR amplification relied on 60 Vbeta primers (plus 13 Jbeta primers). Only in-frame clones appear in the TCRdb table, and some are missing; sequencing was by immunoSEQ multiplex PCR. The sample has about 21,000 clones; roughly 80% are singletons. General study results and limits: A later analysis revealed that TCR association rates differed between HLA loci, peaking at DRB1 and bottoming out at HLA-C.

Germline values: CDR1 SQVTM, CDR2 ANQGSEA. This CDR3 is 15 amino acids long. V lost 4 bases and J 3 bases, leaving 16 bases between the germline ends. Sequencing input: PBMCs. The receptor comes from a man aged 55 to 70 in good health and CMV-seronegative. V usage is TRBV29-1 and J usage is TRBJ1-5, with D perhaps matching TRBD1 (6 bases). CDR3 sequence (DNA): TGCAGCGTTGGGTTCGGGCAGGGGTACAATCAGCCCCAGCATTTT. Its translation: CSVGFGQGYNQPQHF.